A single sample is the source of the 5 T cell receptor beta chains below, sequenced in a study of cytomegalovirus exposure and HLA in healthy donors. The PCR employed 60 Vbeta primers together with 13 Jbeta primers. Clones were sequenced by immunoSEQ multiplex PCR, and TCRdb holds only the in-frame ones, with some missing. The sample yields fewer than 90,000 clones, roughly 80% seen once. The specimen was PBMCs. These TCRs come from a man aged 30 to 39 in good health and CMV-seropositive.

Of note for this clone: Germline and junction disagree at one end, which may indicate a read error. This same CDR3 is encoded by further DNA sequences in the sample. This CDR3 reads CASIRLAGGPHQYF. As DNA, the CDR3 is TGTGCTAGCATCAGACTAGCGGGGGGCCCCCATCAGTACTTC. V is TRBV6-6 and J is TRBJ2-5; TRBD2 matches at 13 bases. Per germline, CDR1 MNHNY and CDR2 SVGAGI (reference sequence). The CDR3 consists of 14 residues.

Only one count was recorded for this clone. This chain links TRBV15 with TRBJ1-1; D gene ambiguous. The V and J ends lost 0 bases and 2 bases respectively, with 7 bases between them. Germline V gene lookup returns CDR1 LNHNV and CDR2 YYDKDF (reference sequence). The CDR3 is 14 residues long. DNA of the CDR3: TGTGCCACCAGCAGAGATATTGTTAACACTGAAGCTTTCTTT. This codes for CATSRDIVNTEAFF.

The rearrangement uses TRBV18 and TRBJ2-2, with 9 bases identical to TRBD2. Germline lookup yields CDR1 KGHSH and CDR2 LQKENI. The CDR3 length is 18 residues. V dropped 1 base and J dropped 2; count of bases not matched to a gene: 8. The CDR3 spells CASSPRLAGALNTGELFF. CDR3 bases: TGTGCCAGCTCACCACGGTTAGCGGGGGCCCTAAACACCGGGGAGCTGTTTTTT.

This clone showed up just a few times. V usage is TRBV5-8 and J usage is TRBJ2-7; 12 bases match TRBD2. The ends lost 0 bases at V and 2 bases at J; junction bases unmatched: 3. Germline-derived CDR1 and CDR2 are SGHTS and YDEGEE. This CDR3 spans 16 amino acids. The CDR3 DNA reads TGTGCCAGCAGCTTGGCTGCTAGCGGGGGGGCCTACGAGCAGTACTTC. Translation: CASSLAASGGAYEQYF.

This chain connects TRBV4-2 to TRBJ2-5; TRBD2 aligns across 7 bases. The junction had 16 bases not matched to a gene; V was cut back by 4 bases and J by 5 bases. CDR1 is LGHNA, CDR2 YNFKEQ, per germline. This CDR3 is 17 amino acids long. The CDR3 nucleotides read TGTGCCAGCAGCCCAACCCAGCCGGGACCCGGGGGGGAGACCCAGTACTTC. Translation gives CASSPTQPGPGGETQYF.